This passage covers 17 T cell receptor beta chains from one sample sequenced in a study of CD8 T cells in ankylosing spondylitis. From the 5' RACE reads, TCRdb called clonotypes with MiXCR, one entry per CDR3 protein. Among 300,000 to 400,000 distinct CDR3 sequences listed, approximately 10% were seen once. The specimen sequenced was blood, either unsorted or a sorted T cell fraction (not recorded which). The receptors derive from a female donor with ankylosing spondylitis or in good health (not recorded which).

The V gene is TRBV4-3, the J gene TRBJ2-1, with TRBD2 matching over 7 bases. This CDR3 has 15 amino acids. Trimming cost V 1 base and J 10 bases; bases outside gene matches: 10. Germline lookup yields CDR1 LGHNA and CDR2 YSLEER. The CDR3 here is CASSQGGELAREQFF. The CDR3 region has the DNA TGCGCCAGCAGCCAAGGAGGGGAACTAGCGAGGGAGCAGTTCTTC.

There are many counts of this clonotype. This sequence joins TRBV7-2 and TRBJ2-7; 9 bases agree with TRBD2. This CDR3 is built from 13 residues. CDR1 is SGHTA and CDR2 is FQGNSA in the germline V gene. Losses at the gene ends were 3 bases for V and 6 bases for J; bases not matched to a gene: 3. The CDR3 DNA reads TGTGCCAGCAGCTTCTTAGCGGGAGCCGAGCAGTACTTC. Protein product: CASSFLAGAEQYF. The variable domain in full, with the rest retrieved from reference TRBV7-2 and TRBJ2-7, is GAGVSQSPSNKVTEKGKDVELRCDPISGHTALYWYRQSLGQGLEFLIYFQGNSAPDKSGLPSDRFSAERTGGSVSTLTIQRTQQEDSAVYLCASSFLAGAEQYFGPGTRLTVT.

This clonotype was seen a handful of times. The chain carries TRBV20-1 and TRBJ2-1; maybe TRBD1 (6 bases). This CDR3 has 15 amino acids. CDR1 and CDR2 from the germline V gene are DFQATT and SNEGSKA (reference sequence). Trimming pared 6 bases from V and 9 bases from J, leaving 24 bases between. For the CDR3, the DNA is TGCAGTGCGGTCGACCGACAGGCCCCCCGGGGTGAGCAGTTCTTC. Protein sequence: CSAVDRQAPRGEQFF.

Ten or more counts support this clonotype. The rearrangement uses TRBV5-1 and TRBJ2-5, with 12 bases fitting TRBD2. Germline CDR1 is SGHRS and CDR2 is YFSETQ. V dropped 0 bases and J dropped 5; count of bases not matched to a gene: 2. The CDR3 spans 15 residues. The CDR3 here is CASSLGTSGEETQYF. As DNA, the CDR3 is TGCGCCAGCAGCTTGGGGACTAGCGGGGAGGAGACCCAGTACTTC.

DNA for the CDR3: TGCAGTGCTCATACTAGCAGAGAGATATACAATGAGCAGTTCTTC. The encoded protein is CSAHTSREIYNEQFF. This sequence joins TRBV20-1 and TRBJ2-1, with D possibly TRBD2 on 6 matching bases. Germline V CDR1 and CDR2: DFQATT, SNEGSKA (reference sequence). This CDR3 region has 15 residues. Trimming took 5 bases from V and 4 from J, leaving 18 bases between them.

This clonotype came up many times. The CDR3 loop reads CAISEDFTDTQYF. CDR3 nucleotides: TGTGCCATCAGTGAGGACTTCACAGATACGCAGTATTTT. The chain joins TRBV10-3 to TRBJ2-3; D is ambiguous. Germline V gene sequence: CDR1 ENHRY, CDR2 SYGVKD. This CDR3 has 13 amino acids. V was cut by 2 bases and J by 2 bases, with 5 bases left in between.

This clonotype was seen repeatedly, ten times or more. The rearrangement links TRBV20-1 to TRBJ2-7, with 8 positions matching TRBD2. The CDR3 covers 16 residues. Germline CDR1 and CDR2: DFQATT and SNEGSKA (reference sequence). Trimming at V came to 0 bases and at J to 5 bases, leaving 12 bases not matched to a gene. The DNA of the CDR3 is TGCAGTGCTAGAGATCTTGGTGCGGGAGGCCTCCACGAGCAGTACTTC. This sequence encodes CSARDLGAGGLHEQYF.

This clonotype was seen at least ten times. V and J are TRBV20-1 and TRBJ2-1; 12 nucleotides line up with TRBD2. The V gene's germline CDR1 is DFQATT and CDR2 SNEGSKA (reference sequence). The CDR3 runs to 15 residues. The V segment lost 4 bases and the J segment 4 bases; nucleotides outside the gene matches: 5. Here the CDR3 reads CSAIGTSGFYNEQFF. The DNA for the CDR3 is TGCAGTGCTATCGGGACTAGCGGGTTTTACAATGAGCAGTTCTTC.

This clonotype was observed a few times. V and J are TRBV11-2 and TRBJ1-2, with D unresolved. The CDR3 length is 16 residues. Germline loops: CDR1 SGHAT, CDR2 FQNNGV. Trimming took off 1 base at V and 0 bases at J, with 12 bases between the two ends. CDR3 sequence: CASSLALPGSNYGYTF. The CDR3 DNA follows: TGTGCCAGCAGCTTAGCTCTTCCGGGGTCTAACTATGGCTACACCTTC.

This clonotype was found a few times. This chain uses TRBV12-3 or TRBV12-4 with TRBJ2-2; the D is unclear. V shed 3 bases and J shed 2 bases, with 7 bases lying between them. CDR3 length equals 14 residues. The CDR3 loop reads CASSFNSNTGELFF. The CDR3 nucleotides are TGTGCCAGCAGTTTTAACAGTAACACCGGGGAGCTGTTTTTT.

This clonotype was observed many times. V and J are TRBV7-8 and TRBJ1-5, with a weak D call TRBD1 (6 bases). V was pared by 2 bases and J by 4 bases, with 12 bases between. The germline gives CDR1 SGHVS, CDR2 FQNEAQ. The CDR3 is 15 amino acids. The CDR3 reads CASSLRAGANQPQHF. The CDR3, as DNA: TGTGCCAGCAGCTTACGGGCAGGGGCAAATCAGCCCCAGCATTTT.

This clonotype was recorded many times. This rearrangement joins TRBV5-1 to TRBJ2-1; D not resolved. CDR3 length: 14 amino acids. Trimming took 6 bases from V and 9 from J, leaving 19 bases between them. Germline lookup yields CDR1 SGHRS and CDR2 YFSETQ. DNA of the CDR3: TGCGCCAGCATGGACCGAAAGTTGGTCGGTGAGCAGTTCTTC. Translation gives CASMDRKLVGEQFF.

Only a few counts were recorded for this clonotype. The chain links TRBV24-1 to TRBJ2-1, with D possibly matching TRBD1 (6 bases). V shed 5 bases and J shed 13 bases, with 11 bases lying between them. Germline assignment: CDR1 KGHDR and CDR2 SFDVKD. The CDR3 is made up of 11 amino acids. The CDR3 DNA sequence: TGTGCCACCAGTGGGACAGAGTTCCAGTTCTTC. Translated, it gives CATSGTEFQFF.

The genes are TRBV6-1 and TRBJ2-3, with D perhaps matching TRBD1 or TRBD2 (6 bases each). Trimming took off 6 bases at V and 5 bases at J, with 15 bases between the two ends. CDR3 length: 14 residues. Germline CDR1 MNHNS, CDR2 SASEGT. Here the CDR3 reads CASSSTGREDTQYF. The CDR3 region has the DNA TGTGCCAGCAGCAGCACAGGGCGGGAAGATACGCAGTATTTT.

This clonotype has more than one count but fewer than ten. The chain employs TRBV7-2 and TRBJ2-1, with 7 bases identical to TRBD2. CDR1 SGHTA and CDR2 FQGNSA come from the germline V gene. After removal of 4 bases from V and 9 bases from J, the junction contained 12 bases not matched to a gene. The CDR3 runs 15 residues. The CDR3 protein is CASSSLSSGGAEQFF. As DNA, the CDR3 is TGTGCCAGCAGCTCCCTTTCTAGCGGAGGGGCTGAGCAGTTCTTC.

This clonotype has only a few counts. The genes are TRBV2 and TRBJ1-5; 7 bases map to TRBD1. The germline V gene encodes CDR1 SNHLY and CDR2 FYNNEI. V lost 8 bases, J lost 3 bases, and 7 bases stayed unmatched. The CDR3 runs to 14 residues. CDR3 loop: CASGDSVYNQPQHF. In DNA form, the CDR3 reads TGTGCCAGCGGGGACAGCGTTTACAATCAGCCCCAGCATTTT.

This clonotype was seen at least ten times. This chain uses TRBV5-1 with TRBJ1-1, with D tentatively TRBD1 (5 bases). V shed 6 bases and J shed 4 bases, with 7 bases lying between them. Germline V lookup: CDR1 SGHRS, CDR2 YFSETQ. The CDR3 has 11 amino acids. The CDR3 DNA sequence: TGCGCCAGCATCCAGGGCACTGAAGCTTTCTTT. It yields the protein CASIQGTEAFF.